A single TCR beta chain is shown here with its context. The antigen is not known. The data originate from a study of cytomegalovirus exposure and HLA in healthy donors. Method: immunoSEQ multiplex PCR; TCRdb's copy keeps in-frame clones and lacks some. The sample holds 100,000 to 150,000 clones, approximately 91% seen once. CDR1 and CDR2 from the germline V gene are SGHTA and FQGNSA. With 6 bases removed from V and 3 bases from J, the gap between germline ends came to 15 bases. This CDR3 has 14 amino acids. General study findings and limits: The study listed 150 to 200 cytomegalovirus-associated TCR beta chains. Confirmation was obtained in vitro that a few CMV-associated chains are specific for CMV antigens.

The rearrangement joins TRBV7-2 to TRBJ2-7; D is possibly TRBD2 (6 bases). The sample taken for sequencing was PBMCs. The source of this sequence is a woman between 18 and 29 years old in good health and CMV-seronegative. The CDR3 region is CASSSNPGGYEQYF. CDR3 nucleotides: TGTGCCAGCAGTTCCAATCCCGGGGGCTACGAGCAGTACTTC.